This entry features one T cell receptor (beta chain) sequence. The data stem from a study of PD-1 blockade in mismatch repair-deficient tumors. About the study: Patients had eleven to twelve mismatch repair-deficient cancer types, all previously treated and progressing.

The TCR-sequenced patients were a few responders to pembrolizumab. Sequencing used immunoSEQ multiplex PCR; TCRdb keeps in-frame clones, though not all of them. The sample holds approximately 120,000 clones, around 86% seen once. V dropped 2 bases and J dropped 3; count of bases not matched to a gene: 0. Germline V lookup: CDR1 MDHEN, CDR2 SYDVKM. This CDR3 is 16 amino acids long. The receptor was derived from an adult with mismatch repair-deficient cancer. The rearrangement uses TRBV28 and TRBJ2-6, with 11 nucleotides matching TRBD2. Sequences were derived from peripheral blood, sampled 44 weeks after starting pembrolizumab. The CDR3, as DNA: TGTGCCAGCAGTTTACTAGCGGGAGGTGGGGCCAACGTCCTGACTTTC. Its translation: CASSLLAGGGANVLTF.